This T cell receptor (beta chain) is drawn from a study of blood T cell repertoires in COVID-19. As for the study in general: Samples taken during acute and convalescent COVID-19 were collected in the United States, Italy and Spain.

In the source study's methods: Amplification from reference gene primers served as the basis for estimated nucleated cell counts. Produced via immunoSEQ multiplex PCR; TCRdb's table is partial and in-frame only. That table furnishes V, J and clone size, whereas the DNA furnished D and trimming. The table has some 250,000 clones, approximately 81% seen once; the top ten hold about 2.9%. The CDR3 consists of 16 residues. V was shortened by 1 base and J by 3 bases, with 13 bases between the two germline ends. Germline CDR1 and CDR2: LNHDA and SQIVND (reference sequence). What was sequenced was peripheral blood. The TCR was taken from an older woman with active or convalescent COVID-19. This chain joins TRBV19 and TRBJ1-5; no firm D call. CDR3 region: CASSIVDGVSNQPQHF. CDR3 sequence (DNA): TGTGCCAGTAGTATAGTAGACGGGGTTTCCAATCAGCCCCAGCATTTT.